This T cell receptor (beta chain) was found in a study of shared clonotypes between healthy human individuals (dated by TCRdb to 2020 to 2021). For the wider study: The cohort included three men and a couple of women between 18 and 49 years of age. Per donor, leukapheresis produced somewhere between about 0.9 and 9 billion PBMCs. Libraries were prepared and TCR repertoires were sequenced by different laboratories using diverse techniques, in order to increase sequencing depth and limit assay-specific biases. For each donor, CD4 naive and CD4 memory were each run on three plates, CD8 naive on two plates, and CD8 memory on one plate. To estimate repertoire size and how much clonotype sharing occurs between individuals, the study deeply sequenced the blood TCR repertoires of about 5 healthy adults. Broad study findings and their caveats: Pairwise subsampling led to the expectation that sequencing depth would affect the degree of clonotype sharing among donors. Around 5.4% of naive CD4, 3.5% of naive CD8, approximately 2% of memory CD4, and approximately 0.4% of memory CD8 clonotypes were shared across several donors. Rarefaction of sorted-subset datasets indicated incomplete sequencing despite the large sequencing depth. Sampling was restricted to blood, and TCR repertoires in tissue are likely to differ from TCR repertoires in blood. Because the study included a small number of donors, the genetic and exposure-history diversity represented was limited. Larger estimated clonotype richness was generally found for naive subsets than for memory subsets. Higher generation probabilities were observed for clonotypes shared by all four sorted-subset donors than for non-shared clonotypes.

CDR1 and CDR2 were assigned from the germline V gene (reference sequence) as GTSNPN and SVGIG. Including the terminal cysteine and phenylalanine, the CDR3 comprises 13 residues. Left in the record is the CDR3 DNA by itself, 39 bases read in frame from the first base. V gives up 8 bases and J gives up 2 bases, and the segment between their germline ends measures 13 bases. Regarding this clone: Its specific antigen is unknown. No per-base quality is available; no much larger clone lies one base away.

Using the deep immunoSEQ assay, TCR CDR3 regions were amplified from genomic DNA by multiplex PCR. For each cell subset, the extracted genomic DNA was distributed evenly across all wells of several immunoSEQ 96-well plates, and each plate served as one replicate. Each replicate PCR for sorted subsets received about 210 ng genomic DNA, equal to 30,000 or so T cell genomes. Purified libraries were quantified with a Qubit 3.0 fluorometer, sized on a Bioanalyzer 2100, and re-quantified with the KAPA Library Quantification kit. A separate single-read 150-cycle Illumina NextSeq 550 flow cell was used to sequence each immunoSEQ 96-well plate. The authors' pipeline ran thus. Because the immunoSEQ output included only junctional sequences and no quality scores, the filtering could not be the same as the filtering used for full-length reads. To assign V/J genes and CDR3, sequences were annotated against IMGT germline references using PyIR, a Python wrapper for IgBLAST v1.9. Any read was removed if the V/J assignment was weak (E-value above 1e-6), the CDR3 was missing, or the read contained stop codons, out-of-frame junctions, or ambiguous translated residues. V3J clonotypes were defined as sequences sharing the same inferred V gene, J gene, and CDR3 amino acid sequence. Percentage overlap between repertoires was computed as shared unique clonotypes divided by the size of the smaller repertoire. Richness of each repertoire was evaluated using RTK rarefaction, the Chao1 estimator, and Recon v2.1 estimates of unobserved clonotypes. Generation probabilities were computed with OLGA for all TCRbeta clonotypes obtained by the gDNA method from several donors. TCRdb obtained this table from immuneACCESS and retained in-frame rearrangements with V and J assigned. These tables miss some clones; where compared with another copy, unresolved V genes account for less than half of the shortfall, and the remainder is unexplained. D and trimming come from the DNA, and the V and J calls and clone size come from that table. Within this sample are millions of clones, with approximately 94% of them counted one time only. The biggest ten clones account for over 0.12% of the sample.

Healthy HIV-negative adults with no recently reported acute infections or vaccinations were included as donors. Every donor was a Caucasian adult living in Nashville, Tennessee, USA. CD4+ T cells were enriched through magnetic negative selection, after which naive cells were positively selected on CD45RA and the remaining negative fraction served as the memory subset. Blood was obtained by leukapheresis, after which PBMCs were separated by Ficoll-Histopaque density gradient centrifugation and cryopreserved in liquid nitrogen vapor phase. Purity and quantity of every magnetically sorted T cell population were checked by analytical flow cytometry. Genomic DNA was isolated from every sorted fraction and measured by UV absorbance on a Nanodrop 2000c.

The material sequenced was naive CD4+ T cells sorted from blood. What the cell subset or site label conveys for this sample: CD45RA+ positively selected. This TCR was recovered from a man aged 18 to 35 in good health. The sequence links TRBV30 to TRBJ2-1, with the D gene too uncertain to name. The CDR3 has the sequence CAQTPMAYNEQFF. The bases read TGTGCCCAAACGCCGATGGCCTACAATGAGCAGTTCTTC.